The clone carrying this T cell receptor beta chain was seen more than once but under ten times. The data were obtained in a study of blood T cells in healthy people across ages. It was with a sample-barcoded 5' primer and a J-beta primer mix that a second PCR of roughly 7 to 12 cycles was run. MiXCR, applied by TCRdb to the 5' RACE reads, yields one record per CDR3 protein. Of some 930,000 distinct CDR3 sequences in the sample, about 27% were seen once. The same specimen was also included in a second study, on T cells of mothers and their children.

The clonotype was recovered from a woman between 40 and 50 years old in good health. The sample was blood.

The CDR3 protein is CASSSHRNTEAFF. The CDR3 DNA is TGTGCCAGCAGCTCCCATAGGAACACTGAAGCTTTCTTT. The chain employs TRBV9 and TRBJ1-1; D not certain. CDR1 and CDR2 (germline): SGDLS, YYNGEE. This CDR3 region has 13 residues. Trimming took off 4 bases at V and 1 base at J, with 8 bases between the two ends.